Below, 6 T cell receptor beta chains from the same sample are listed, as sequenced in a study of CD4+ T cells in melanoma (dated by TCRdb to the early 2020s). Library construction relied on the immunoSEQ multiplex PCR assay. The immuneACCESS repertoire file appears here via TCRdb, limited to in-frame rearrangements. These files lack a portion of the clones; in checked studies, under half of the deficit traces to unresolved V genes, and the cause of the others is not known. In this sample the table shows some 20,000 clones, approximately 83% of which occur a single time. Of the sample, roughly 4.9% is held by the ten largest clones. Sequencing input: cells from a culture (not recorded whether cultured in vitro). These receptors originate from a human donor with melanoma.

The chain couples TRBV18 to TRBJ2-2, with D possibly matching TRBD1 (6 bases). CDR1 and CDR2 (germline): KGHSH, LQKENI. Trimming stripped 4 bases from V and 6 bases from J, with 12 bases between. The CDR3 length is 14 residues. DNA for the CDR3: TGTGCCAGCTCACTCCCAGGGGCCCCCGGGGAGCTGTTTTTT. Translating it yields CASSLPGAPGELFF.

The chain couples TRBV19 to TRBJ1-1, with D perhaps matching TRBD1 (5 bases). The V end was cut by 8 bases, the J end by 1 base, with 23 bases between. CDR1 is LNHDA and CDR2 is SQIVND in the germline V gene (reference sequence). The CDR3 runs to 17 residues. The CDR3 nucleotides are TGTGCCAGTGGAACCCCTAGGTGGAGGGGAGCGAACACTGAAGCTTTCTTT. Its translation is CASGTPRWRGANTEAFF.

The chain couples TRBV5-1 to TRBJ2-2; D uncertain. V lost 3 bases and J 2 bases, leaving 8 bases between the germline ends. Germline CDR1 is SGHRS and CDR2 is YFSETQ. This CDR3 has 14 amino acids. CDR3 nucleotide sequence: TGCGCCAGCAGCTCCCGTACAAACACCGGGGAGCTGTTTTTT. The encoded protein is CASSSRTNTGELFF.

This clone turned up a few times. V and J are TRBV5-1 and TRBJ1-2; 11 bases line up with TRBD1. Germline CDR1 and CDR2: SGHRS and YFSETQ. V lost 4 bases and J lost 8; bases outside the gene matches: 7. The CDR3 spans 14 residues. The CDR3 nucleotides are TGCGCCAGCAGCATGGGACAGGGGGAAGGCGGCTACACCTTC. This codes for CASSMGQGEGGYTF.

The gene calls are TRBV19 and TRBJ1-2; no definite D call. CDR3 length equals 12 residues. Germline CDR1 LNHDA, CDR2 SQIVND (reference sequence). Trimming cost V 4 bases and J 8 bases, with 11 bases left between them. The CDR3 coding sequence is TGTGCCAGTAGTAAGGGTGAGGGCGGCTACACCTTC. Encoded protein: CASSKGEGGYTF.

The V gene is TRBV2, the J gene TRBJ2-1, with TRBD2 as a possible D gene (5 bases). V was pared by 5 bases and J by 7 bases, with 15 bases between. Germline values: CDR1 SNHLY, CDR2 FYNNEI. This CDR3 is 14 amino acids long. CDR3 nucleotide sequence: TGTGCCAGCAGTTCGAGAGTTAGCGTGAATGAGCAGTTCTTC. Its protein product is CASSSRVSVNEQFF.